The TCR beta chain under discussion was sequenced for a study of monozygotic twins with inflammatory bowel disease. The CDR3 length is 13 residues. From germline, CDR1 is SEHNR and CDR2 FQNEAQ (reference sequence). TCRdb reprocessed the 5' RACE reads, with one entry per CDR3 protein and no DNA. The listing records fewer than 400,000 distinct CDR3 sequences. For this clonotype: Its specificity is unknown.

Study outcomes and limitations: TCRbeta inverse Simpson diversity was decreased in IBD patients versus healthy co-twins.

Sequencing used blood. This TCR was sampled from a human donor with ulcerative colitis or Crohn's disease, or a healthy co-twin of an affected twin (not recorded which). The chain links TRBV7-9 to TRBJ2-5; TCRdb lists TRBD1, though no DNA is available to test this call. CDR3 residues: CASRRGTAETQYF.